The 18 T cell receptor beta chains in this list originate from one sample, sequenced in a study of shared clonotypes between healthy human individuals. The repertoire was sequenced with immunoSEQ multiplex PCR; TCRdb's copy has only in-frame clones and lacks some. The sample has about 380,000 clones, just over 95% seen once. Sequenced sample: memory CD8+ T cells sorted from blood. This sample's subset: CD45RO+ cells pooled with CCR7-negative TemRA cells. Receptors were obtained from a young man in good health.

This rearrangement joins TRBV15 to TRBJ1-4, with D uncertain. Trimming took off 0 bases at V and 8 bases at J, with 16 bases between the two ends. The CDR3 sequence is 16 residues long. Per the germline V gene, CDR1 is LNHNV and CDR2 is YYDKDF (reference sequence). The CDR3: CATSRDLKRAGEKLFF. In DNA form, the CDR3 reads TGTGCCACCAGCAGAGATCTGAAAAGGGCAGGAGAAAAACTGTTTTTT.

This chain joins TRBV27 and TRBJ1-1; 8 bases are shared with TRBD1. The junction had 8 bases not matched to a gene; V was cut back by 5 bases and J by 0 bases. CDR1 is MNHEY and CDR2 is SMNVEV in the germline V gene (reference sequence). This CDR3 contains 16 residues. CDR3 DNA sequence: TGTGCCAGCAGTCCTAGGACAGGGAACTTGAACACTGAAGCTTTCTTT. It specifies CASSPRTGNLNTEAFF.

This sequence joins TRBV10-1 and TRBJ2-4; perhaps TRBD2 as D (7 bases). Trimming left V 8 bases short and J 6 bases short, with 20 bases between. This CDR3 spans 15 amino acids. The germline gives CDR1 WNHNN, CDR2 SYGVQD (reference sequence). CDR3 coding DNA: TGCGCCAGCCCGGGGGGCCCGCTAGATACAAACATTCAGTACTTC. Translated: CASPGGPLDTNIQYF.

The rearrangement joins TRBV11-1 to TRBJ2-3, with 15 bases that match TRBD2. Per the germline V gene, CDR1 is SGHAT and CDR2 is FQDESV (reference sequence). V was pared by 3 bases and J by 1 base, with 8 bases of the junction left unmatched. The CDR3 length is 19 residues. CDR3 in amino acids: CASSLMGLAGGEGTDTQYF. CDR3 DNA: TGTGCCAGCAGCTTGATGGGACTAGCGGGAGGAGAGGGCACAGATACGCAGTATTTT.

The V gene is TRBV5-1, the J gene TRBJ1-2; the match to TRBD1 covers 9 bases. V shed 2 bases and J 4 bases; nucleotides not matched to a gene: 9. The CDR3 extends over 16 amino acids. The V gene's germline CDR1 is SGHRS and CDR2 YFSETQ. CDR3 bases: TGCGCCAGCAGCTTAGGGACAGGGACAGGGATCTATGGCTACACCTTC. Its protein is CASSLGTGTGIYGYTF.

The genes are TRBV5-1 and TRBJ2-7; possible D gene TRBD2, 7 bases. Germline loops: CDR1 SGHRS, CDR2 YFSETQ. The CDR3 sequence is 14 residues long. V was clipped by 2 bases and J by 4 bases, with 13 bases between them. CDR3 DNA: TGCGCCAGCAGCTTAGGGGGAGGGCCTTACGAGCAGTACTTC. Its translation: CASSLGGGPYEQYF.

The chain recombines TRBV6-1 with TRBJ1-5; a weak D match, TRBD1 (5 bases). CDR3 length: 13 residues. Germline V gene sequence: CDR1 MNHNS, CDR2 SASEGT. The V end lost 3 bases, the J end lost 7 bases, and 10 bases lay between the germline ends. The CDR3 nucleotides are TGTGCCAGCAGTGACGCAGGGTGGCAGCCCCAGCATTTT. Protein: CASSDAGWQPQHF.

The chain has TRBV7-3 and TRBJ2-3, with TRBD2 identical over 9 bases. This CDR3 contains 16 residues. Looked up from germline, CDR1 is SGHTA and CDR2 is FQGTGA. The trim removed 2 bases at V and 5 bases at J, leaving 8 bases unmatched. Here the CDR3 DNA reads TGTGCCAGCAGCTTAGGCGGGAGGGTCCGGGGAGATACGCAGTATTTT. Translating it yields CASSLGGRVRGDTQYF.

The V call is TRBV6-1, the J call TRBJ2-7; D remains unclear. The germline CDR1 and CDR2 sequences are MNHNS and SASEGT. Trimming removed 0 bases at V and 2 bases at J, with 17 bases between. This CDR3 is 17 amino acids long. For the CDR3, the DNA is TGTGCCAGCAGTGAAGCCTACGTGCGACCCCCGACCTACGAGCAGTACTTC. Amino acid sequence: CASSEAYVRPPTYEQYF.

The V call is TRBV11-3, the J call TRBJ2-1; 8 bases line up with TRBD2. With V trimmed by 1 base and J by 8 bases, 4 bases remained unmatched. The CDR3 has 14 amino acids. The V gene's germline CDR1 is SGHNT and CDR2 YENEEA. The CDR3 loop reads CASSLAGGVYEQFF. The CDR3 nucleotides are TGTGCCAGCAGCTTAGCGGGAGGGGTCTATGAGCAGTTCTTC.

In nucleotides, the CDR3 is TGCGCCAGCAGCCAAGCACCAGCGGGCTATCACTACGAGCAGTACTTC. This gives the protein CASSQAPAGYHYEQYF. The chain couples TRBV4-1 to TRBJ2-7, with D tentatively TRBD2 (6 bases). The CDR3 has 16 amino acids. Deletions cut 1 base from V and 3 bases from J, with 16 bases between. The germline V gene encodes CDR1 MGHRA and CDR2 YSYEKL.

The chain joins TRBV30 to TRBJ1-1; D may be TRBD1 (6 bases). Trimming pared 6 bases from V and 2 bases from J, leaving 19 bases between. This CDR3 is built from 15 residues. The germline V gene encodes CDR1 GTSNPN and CDR2 SVGIG (reference sequence). CDR3: CACNYWGGGNTEAFF. The CDR3 DNA follows: TGTGCCTGCAACTACTGGGGAGGGGGAAACACTGAAGCTTTCTTT.

The chain is built from TRBV5-1 and TRBJ2-2; D might be TRBD2 (5 bases). The CDR3 spans 17 residues. CDR1 is SGHRS, CDR2 YFSETQ, per germline. Trimming pared 4 bases from V and 1 base from J, leaving 17 bases between. CDR3 protein: CASSTTSLALNTGELFF. CDR3 DNA: TGCGCCAGCAGCACGACCTCCCTAGCTTTGAACACCGGGGAGCTGTTTTTT.

The chain employs TRBV4-1 and TRBJ1-2; 7 bases align to TRBD1. The CDR3 contains 14 residues. In germline, CDR1 is MGHRA, CDR2 YSYEKL. V was pared by 4 bases and J by 3 bases, with 5 bases of the junction left unmatched. In nucleotides, the CDR3 is TGCGCCAGCAGCCCACCGGGACAGCACTATGGCTACACCTTC. It is translated as CASSPPGQHYGYTF.

The chain has TRBV5-4 and TRBJ1-1; tentative D call: TRBD1 (5 bases). V gave up 4 bases and J gave up 5 bases, with 24 bases separating them. Per the germline V gene, CDR1 is SGHNT and CDR2 is YYREEE (reference sequence). This CDR3 is 17 amino acids long. In DNA, the CDR3 is TGTGCCAGCAGCCACCGTTTGGGGCGCCGGAGGATGACTGAAGCTTTCTTT. This sequence encodes CASSHRLGRRRMTEAFF.

This chain joins TRBV2 and TRBJ1-3, with D unresolved. Trimming removed 7 bases at V and 6 bases at J, with 19 bases between. The CDR3 extends over 15 amino acids. Germline V lookup: CDR1 SNHLY, CDR2 FYNNEI. DNA for the CDR3: TGTGCCAGCAAACGTTCGTCATCGACCATAAACACCATATATTTT. Translating gives CASKRSSSTINTIYF. Based on the CDR3 plus reference TRBV2 and TRBJ1-3, the full variable domain is EPEVTQTPSHQVTQMGQEVILRCVPISNHLYFYWYRQILGQKVEFLVSFYNNEISEKSEIFDDQFSVERPDGSNFTLKIRSTKLEDSAMYFCASKRSSSTINTIYFGEGSWLTVV.

The V call is TRBV6-1, the J call TRBJ1-1, with unresolved D. V lost 3 bases to trimming and J lost 5 bases, with 13 bases between them. Germline V CDR1 and CDR2: MNHNS, SASEGT. The CDR3 runs 14 residues. The CDR3 sequence: CASSDSLLETEAFF. DNA for the CDR3: TGTGCCAGCAGTGATTCTCTTCTGGAGACTGAAGCTTTCTTT.

This chain joins TRBV6-1 and TRBJ1-2; 7 positions agree with TRBD1. V dropped 9 bases and J dropped 0; count of bases not matched to a gene: 7. There are 14 residues in the CDR3. CDR1 is MNHNS, CDR2 SASEGT, per germline. This chain's CDR3 is CARETDRTNYGYTF. CDR3 nucleotide sequence: TGTGCCAGAGAGACGGACAGGACTAACTATGGCTACACCTTC.